Listed below are T cell receptor beta chains from one sample, sequenced in a study of T cell repertoires in cytomegalovirus infection. Antigens of these TCRs are unknown. TCRdb re-called the reads with MiXCR, one entry per CDR3 protein. The top ten clones hold 9.5% to 15% of a sample with about 830,000 distinct CDR3 sequences, 32% of them seen once. The sample here was cultured CD8+ T cells from PBMCs, taken from culture after CMV antigen stimulation. The receptors were gathered from a human donor in good health (CMV status not recorded). Some clones in this sample may be carry-over from other donors' samples. The CDR3 runs from the conserved cysteine through the conserved F or W. Rows give clone size only sometimes, using once, few, many, or a class for an expanded clone.

V gene: TRBV27
CDR3 length: 13
J gene: TRBJ1-4
clone size: many
CDR3 protein: CASSWTGNEKLFF

V gene: TRBV7-9
CDR3 length: 14
J gene: TRBJ1-1
clone size: NA
CDR3 protein: CASSHRDRAREAFF

V gene: TRBV7-2
CDR3 length: 15
J gene: TRBJ1-6
clone size: many
CDR3 protein: CASSPDPTYNSPLHF

V gene: TRBV11-3
CDR3 length: 14
J gene: TRBJ2-6
clone size: many
CDR3 protein: CASSPLFGANVLTF

V gene: TRBV19
CDR3 length: 15
J gene: TRBJ1-1
clone size: NA
CDR3 protein: CASSISPGSTAEAFF

V gene: TRBV19
CDR3 length: 15
J gene: TRBJ1-2
clone size: NA
CDR3 protein: CASSITDGSPYGYTF

V gene: TRBV23-1
CDR3 length: 18
J gene: TRBJ2-7
clone size: many
CDR3 protein: CASSHLGRRVWRSYEQYF

V gene: TRBV6-5
CDR3 length: 13
J gene: TRBJ2-6
clone size: NA
CDR3 protein: CASSRQEQNVLTF

V gene: TRBV7-2
CDR3 length: 16
J gene: TRBJ1-5
clone size: many
CDR3 protein: CASSFADGGGSQPQHF

V gene: TRBV6-1
CDR3 length: 15
J gene: TRBJ2-3
clone size: NA
CDR3 protein: CASSNRRGLTDTQYF

V gene: TRBV7-2
CDR3 length: 17
J gene: TRBJ2-6
clone size: many
CDR3 protein: CASSLAHGGFGANVLTF

V gene: TRBV27
CDR3 length: 13
J gene: TRBJ2-3
clone size: NA
CDR3 protein: CASSLTTRDTQYF

V gene: TRBV15
CDR3 length: 13
J gene: TRBJ2-7
clone size: NA
CDR3 protein: CATSEGQAYEQYF

V gene: TRBV7-6
CDR3 length: 20
J gene: TRBJ1-1
clone size: many
CDR3 protein: CASSPGSPVLFRSLNTEAFF

V gene: TRBV7-6
CDR3 length: 12
J gene: TRBJ1-1
clone size: many
CDR3 protein: CASSATNTEAFF

V gene: TRBV27
CDR3 length: 16
J gene: TRBJ2-1
clone size: NA
CDR3 protein: CASSWDAGTSRDEQFF

V gene: TRBV9
CDR3 length: 17
J gene: TRBJ1-1
clone size: NA
CDR3 protein: CASSAPTSDSLNTEAFF

V gene: TRBV7-9
CDR3 length: 14
J gene: TRBJ1-1
clone size: many
CDR3 protein: CAPGPWGRRVEAFF

V gene: TRBV2
CDR3 length: 18
J gene: TRBJ2-2
clone size: once
CDR3 protein: CASPPDRVEGPYTGELFF

V gene: TRBV7-9
CDR3 length: 16
J gene: TRBJ2-2
clone size: NA
CDR3 protein: CASSSIRDRDTGELFF

V gene: TRBV6-1
CDR3 length: 15
J gene: TRBJ1-6
clone size: once
CDR3 protein: CASGTGGPNNSPLHF

V gene: TRBV7-2
CDR3 length: 16
J gene: TRBJ2-4
clone size: many
CDR3 protein: CASSLNRGLAKNIQYF

V gene: TRBV7-6
CDR3 length: 15
J gene: TRBJ2-1
clone size: NA
CDR3 protein: CASSKGLGENWEQFF

V gene: TRBV12-3/TRBV12-4
CDR3 length: 15
J gene: TRBJ1-2
clone size: few
CDR3 protein: CASSFDRGHNLGYTF

V gene: TRBV6-5
CDR3 length: 16
J gene: TRBJ1-1
clone size: NA
CDR3 protein: CASSFYTPNGNTEAFF

V gene: TRBV6-6
CDR3 length: 15
J gene: TRBJ2-5
clone size: few
CDR3 protein: CASSYPSRGRETQYF

V gene: TRBV7-9
CDR3 length: 14
J gene: TRBJ1-1
clone size: NA
CDR3 protein: CASSLRERGTEAFF

V gene: TRBV29-1
CDR3 length: 17
J gene: TRBJ2-4
clone size: few
CDR3 protein: CSVEGQPGQGAKNIQYF

V gene: TRBV6-1
CDR3 length: 13
J gene: TRBJ2-1
clone size: few
CDR3 protein: CASSYRTSEEQFF

V gene: TRBV7-2
CDR3 length: 21
J gene: TRBJ2-3
clone size: many
CDR3 protein: CASSLVGPGTRDSASTDTQYF

V gene: TRBV24-1
CDR3 length: 13
J gene: TRBJ2-3
clone size: once
CDR3 protein: CATSGTQGDTQYF

V gene: TRBV7-6
CDR3 length: 14
J gene: TRBJ2-3
clone size: many
CDR3 protein: CASSLWGATDTQYF

V gene: TRBV6-2/TRBV6-3
CDR3 length: 14
J gene: TRBJ2-1
clone size: NA
CDR3 protein: CASSYSEGLHEQFF

V gene: TRBV27
CDR3 length: 13
J gene: TRBJ2-1
clone size: NA
CDR3 protein: CASSSISGNEQFF

V gene: TRBV6-5
CDR3 length: 13
J gene: TRBJ1-6
clone size: few
CDR3 protein: CASSVQGASPLHF

V gene: TRBV7-3
CDR3 length: 17
J gene: TRBJ2-3
clone size: NA
CDR3 protein: CASSLIASGGRTDTQYF

V gene: TRBV5-5
CDR3 length: 14
J gene: TRBJ1-3
clone size: NA
CDR3 protein: CASSSGTGIDTIYF

V gene: TRBV4-1
CDR3 length: 17
J gene: TRBJ1-2
clone size: few
CDR3 protein: CASSQDLGSGGDYGYTF

V gene: TRBV3-1
CDR3 length: 15
J gene: TRBJ2-4
clone size: few
CDR3 protein: CASSQEDSFLDIQYF

V gene: TRBV6-5
CDR3 length: 14
J gene: TRBJ1-5
clone size: NA
CDR3 protein: CASTPREGVQPQHF

V gene: TRBV6-5
CDR3 length: 13
J gene: TRBJ1-2
clone size: NA
CDR3 protein: CASSPGRRYGYTF

V gene: TRBV7-8
CDR3 length: 16
J gene: TRBJ1-2
clone size: NA
CDR3 protein: CASSHDRDGGNYGYTF

V gene: TRBV2
CDR3 length: 12
J gene: TRBJ2-1
clone size: NA
CDR3 protein: CATLAGDNEQFF

V gene: TRBV28
CDR3 length: 15
J gene: TRBJ2-3
clone size: few
CDR3 protein: CASSLDRGGTDTQYF

V gene: TRBV12-3/TRBV12-4
CDR3 length: 15
J gene: TRBJ1-2
clone size: few
CDR3 protein: CASTPGQPQIYGYTF

V gene: TRBV7-6
CDR3 length: 14
J gene: TRBJ1-1
clone size: NA
CDR3 protein: CASRGGPMNTEAFF

V gene: TRBV6-2/TRBV6-3
CDR3 length: 12
J gene: TRBJ2-2
clone size: NA
CDR3 protein: CASSYRRGELFF

V gene: TRBV10-3
CDR3 length: 14
J gene: TRBJ1-2
clone size: few
CDR3 protein: CAISELTGNYGYTF

V gene: TRBV20-1
CDR3 length: 15
J gene: TRBJ2-3
clone size: once
CDR3 protein: CSARGLAGGADTQYF

V gene: TRBV15
CDR3 length: 12
J gene: TRBJ2-7
clone size: NA
CDR3 protein: CATSRGSYEQYF

V gene: TRBV7-3
CDR3 length: 13
J gene: TRBJ2-2
clone size: few
CDR3 protein: CASSSERTGELFF